This TCR beta chain was obtained from a study of blood T cell repertoires in COVID-19. Study-wide context: Samples of COVID-19 (acute and convalescent) were obtained from the United States, Italy and Spain. From T cells, B-cell-depleted T cells, or PBMCs came the material, which was cDNA or gDNA.

As processed by the authors: Reference gene primer amplification gave nucleated cell count estimates. This table comes from immunoSEQ multiplex PCR, and its TCRdb copy is limited to in-frame clones, with some not included. V, J and clone size were drawn from that table, and D and trimming were deduced from the DNA. The sample has about 210,000 clones, about 90% seen once. This clone came up once. The CDR3 runs 15 residues. V was pared by 5 bases and J by 3 bases, with 6 bases of the junction left unmatched. The germline V gene has CDR1 SEHNR and CDR2 FQNEAQ (reference sequence). Sequencing was done on a sample of peripheral blood. The sequence was obtained from a man aged 25-40 years with acute or convalescent COVID-19. The chain links TRBV7-9 to TRBJ1-5; the match to TRBD1 covers 8 bases. In DNA, the CDR3 is TGTGCCAGCAGCCTAACGGGACAGGACAATCAGCCCCAGCATTTT. Protein: CASSLTGQDNQPQHF.